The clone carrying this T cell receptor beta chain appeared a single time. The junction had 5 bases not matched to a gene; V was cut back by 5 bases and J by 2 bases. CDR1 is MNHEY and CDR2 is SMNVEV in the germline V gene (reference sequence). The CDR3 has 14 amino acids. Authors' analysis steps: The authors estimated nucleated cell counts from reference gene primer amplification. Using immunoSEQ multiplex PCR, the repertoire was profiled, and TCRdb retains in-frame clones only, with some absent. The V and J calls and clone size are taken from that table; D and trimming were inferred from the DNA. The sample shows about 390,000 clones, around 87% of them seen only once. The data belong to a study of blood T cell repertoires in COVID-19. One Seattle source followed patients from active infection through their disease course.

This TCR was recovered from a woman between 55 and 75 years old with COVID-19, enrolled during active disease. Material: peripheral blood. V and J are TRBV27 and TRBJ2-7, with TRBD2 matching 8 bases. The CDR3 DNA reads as TGTGCCAGCAGTCGGGCGGGGGGTCCCTACGAGCAGTACTTC. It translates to CASSRAGGPYEQYF.